This TCR beta chain came from a study of human T cells and chemical hapten exposure. Study-wide results and caveats: Controls formed significantly fewer large CDR3 similarity clusters than expanded TCRs did.

This clonotype turned up a few times. Its specificity is unknown. Regarding time point: pre-sensitization, week 0. Treatment described: therapeutic diphenylcyclopropenone sensitization with weekly scalp DPC. Every patch test was put on after a blood sample was taken. Each CDR3 protein is one row after TCRdb ran MiXCR on the RACE reads. Of around 120,000 distinct CDR3 sequences in the sample, around an eighth were seen once. Germline values: CDR1 SGHAT, CDR2 FQNNGV. The CDR3 length is 14 residues. The ends were cut back, 1 base at V and 5 bases at J, with 11 bases in the middle. The source of this sequence is a woman aged 18-29 years with alopecia areata. Some clones in this sample may be carry-over from other donors' samples. The V and J genes are TRBV11-2 and TRBJ2-5; D may match TRBD1 or TRBD2 (5 bases each). The source material was whole blood, sampled in connection with sensitization to the hapten diphenylcyclopropenone (DPC). For the CDR3, the DNA is TGTGCCAGCAGCTTAGTAAGCAGGGAGGAGACCCAGTACTTC. It specifies CASSLVSREETQYF.